There are a few counts of the clone carrying this T cell receptor beta chain. These data come from a study of blood T cells in healthy people across ages. The use of a sample-barcoded 5' primer and a J-beta primer mix characterized a second PCR of about 7 to 12 cycles. TCRdb re-called the 5' RACE reads through MiXCR, storing one row per CDR3 protein. The data contain hundreds of thousands of distinct CDR3 sequences, 40% to 50% of them singletons. Sequenced material: blood. The sequence came from a man at least 80 years old in good health.

The CDR3 nucleotides are TGCAGCGCCTCTTGGGGCGGGAGGACGAATGAGCAGTTCTTC. Translated, it gives CSASWGGRTNEQFF. V is TRBV29-1 and J is TRBJ2-1; 8 nucleotides agree with TRBD2. Germline V CDR1 and CDR2: SQVTM, ANQGSEA. V shed 7 bases, J shed 7 bases, and the junction held 12 bases outside the gene matches. This CDR3 region has 14 residues.